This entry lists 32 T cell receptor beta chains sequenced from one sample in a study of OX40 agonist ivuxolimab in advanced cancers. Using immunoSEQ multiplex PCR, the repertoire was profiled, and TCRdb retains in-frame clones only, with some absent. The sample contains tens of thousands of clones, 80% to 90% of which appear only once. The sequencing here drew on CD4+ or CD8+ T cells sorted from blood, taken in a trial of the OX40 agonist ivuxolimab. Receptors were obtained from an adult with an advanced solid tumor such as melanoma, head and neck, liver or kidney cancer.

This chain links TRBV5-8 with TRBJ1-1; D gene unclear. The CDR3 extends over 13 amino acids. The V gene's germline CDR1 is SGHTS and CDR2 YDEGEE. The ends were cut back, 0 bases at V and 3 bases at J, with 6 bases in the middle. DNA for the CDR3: TGTGCCAGCAGCTTGGGGTGGGACACTGAAGCTTTCTTT. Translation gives CASSLGWDTEAFF.

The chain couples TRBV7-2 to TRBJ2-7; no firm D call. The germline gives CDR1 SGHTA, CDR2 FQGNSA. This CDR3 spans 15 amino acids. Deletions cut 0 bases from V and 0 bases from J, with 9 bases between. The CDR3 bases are TGTGCCAGCAGCTTAGCAGCTGGTGTCTCCTACGAGCAGTACTTC. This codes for CASSLAAGVSYEQYF.

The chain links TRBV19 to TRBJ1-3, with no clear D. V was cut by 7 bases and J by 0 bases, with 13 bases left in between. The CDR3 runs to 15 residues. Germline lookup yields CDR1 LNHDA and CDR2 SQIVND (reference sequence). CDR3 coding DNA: TGTGCCAGTACGGAGGGTCTTAACTCTGGAAACACCATATATTTT. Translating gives CASTEGLNSGNTIYF.

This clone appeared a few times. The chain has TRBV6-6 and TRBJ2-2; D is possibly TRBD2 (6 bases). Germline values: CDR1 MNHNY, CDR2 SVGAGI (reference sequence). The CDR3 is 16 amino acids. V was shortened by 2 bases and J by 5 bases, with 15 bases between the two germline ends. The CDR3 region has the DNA TGTGCCAGCAGTTACGTAACGGGAGTATCAACCGGGGAGCTGTTTTTT. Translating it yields CASSYVTGVSTGELFF.

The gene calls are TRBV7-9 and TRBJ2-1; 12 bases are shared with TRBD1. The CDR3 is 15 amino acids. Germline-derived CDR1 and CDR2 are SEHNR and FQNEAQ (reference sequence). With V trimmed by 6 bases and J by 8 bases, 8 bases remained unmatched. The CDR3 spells CASRRGTGGDYEQFF. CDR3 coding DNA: TGTGCCAGCAGACGAGGGACAGGGGGCGATTATGAGCAGTTCTTC.

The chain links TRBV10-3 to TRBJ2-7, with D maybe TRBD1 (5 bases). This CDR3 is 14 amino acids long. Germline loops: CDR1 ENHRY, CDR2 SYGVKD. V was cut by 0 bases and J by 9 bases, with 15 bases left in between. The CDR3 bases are TGTGCCATCAGTGAGTCTGTACCTACGCAGGGGCAGTACTTC. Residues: CAISESVPTQGQYF.

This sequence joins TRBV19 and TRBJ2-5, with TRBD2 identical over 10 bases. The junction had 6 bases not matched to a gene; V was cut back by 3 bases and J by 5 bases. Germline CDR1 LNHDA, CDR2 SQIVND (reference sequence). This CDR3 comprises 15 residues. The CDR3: CASSIQREGRETQYF. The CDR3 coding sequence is TGTGCCAGTAGTATCCAGCGGGAGGGCCGCGAGACCCAGTACTTC.

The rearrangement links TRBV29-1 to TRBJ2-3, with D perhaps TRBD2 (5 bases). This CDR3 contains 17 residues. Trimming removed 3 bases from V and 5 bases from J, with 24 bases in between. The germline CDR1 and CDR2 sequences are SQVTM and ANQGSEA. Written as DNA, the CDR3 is TGCAGCGTTGAGGAATTAGCGAACCTTTTACATGGAGATACGCAGTATTTT. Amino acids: CSVEELANLLHGDTQYF.

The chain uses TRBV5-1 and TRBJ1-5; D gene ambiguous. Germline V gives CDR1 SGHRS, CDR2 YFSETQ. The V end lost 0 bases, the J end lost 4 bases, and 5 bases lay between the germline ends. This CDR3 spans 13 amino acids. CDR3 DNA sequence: TGCGCCAGCAGCTTGGCGGGTAATCAGCCCCAGCATTTT. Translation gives CASSLAGNQPQHF.

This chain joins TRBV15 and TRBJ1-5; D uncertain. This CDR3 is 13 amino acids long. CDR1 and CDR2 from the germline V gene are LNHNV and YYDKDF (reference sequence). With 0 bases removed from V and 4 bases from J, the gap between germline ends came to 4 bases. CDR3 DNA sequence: TGTGCCACCAGCAGAGATCAGAATCAGCCCCAGCATTTT. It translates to CATSRDQNQPQHF.

The CDR3 region has the DNA TGTGCCTGGCAGAAGGGCCGGACGGGCTTTTGGGGCTACACCTTC. Protein: CAWQKGRTGFWGYTF. This chain joins TRBV30 and TRBJ1-2; no reliable D call. The V gene's germline CDR1 is GTSNPN and CDR2 SVGIG (reference sequence). This CDR3 comprises 15 residues. V was cut by 5 bases and J by 8 bases, with 24 bases left in between. Looking up the rest from reference TRBV30 and TRBJ1-2 gives the full variable domain: SQTIHQWPATLVQPVGSPLSLECTVEGTSNPNLYWYRQAAGRGLQLLFYSVGIGQISSEVPQNLSASRPQDRQFILSSKKLLLSDSGFYLCAWQKGRTGFWGYTFGSGTRLTVV.

CDR3 region: CASSPGTGKGYTF. The CDR3 DNA reads TGTGCCAGCAGTCCCGGGACAGGGAAAGGCTACACCTTC. The chain joins TRBV6-1 to TRBJ1-2, with TRBD1 matching over 9 bases. This CDR3 has 13 amino acids. The V and J ends lost 5 bases and 8 bases, in that order; junction bases with no gene match: 6. CDR1 MNHNS and CDR2 SASEGT come from the germline V gene.

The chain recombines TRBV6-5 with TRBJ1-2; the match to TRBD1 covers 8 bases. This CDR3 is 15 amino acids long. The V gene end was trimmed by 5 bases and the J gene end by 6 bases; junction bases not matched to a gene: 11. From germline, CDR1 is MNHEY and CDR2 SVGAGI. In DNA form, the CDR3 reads TGTGCCAGCAGTCGGGACAGGTACACTTCGCATGGCTACACCTTC. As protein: CASSRDRYTSHGYTF.

The CDR3 sequence: CASRTSGTGELFF. As DNA, the CDR3 is TGTGCCAGCAGGACTAGCGGTACCGGGGAGCTGTTTTTT. The rearrangement uses TRBV6-1 and TRBJ2-2, with TRBD2 matching over 9 bases. This CDR3 has 13 amino acids. V lost 6 bases to trimming and J lost 5 bases; unmatched junction nucleotides: 1. Germline V lookup: CDR1 MNHNS, CDR2 SASEGT.

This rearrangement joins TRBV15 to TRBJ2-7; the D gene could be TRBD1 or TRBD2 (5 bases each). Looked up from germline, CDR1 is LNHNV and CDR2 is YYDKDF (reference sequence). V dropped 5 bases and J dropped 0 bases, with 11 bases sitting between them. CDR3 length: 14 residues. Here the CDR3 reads CATSRDPSSYEQYF. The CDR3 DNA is TGTGCCACCAGCCGGGACCCCAGCTCCTACGAGCAGTACTTC.

The CDR3 coding sequence is TGTGCCAGCAGCCAGGACTGGTCCAACTACGAGCAGTACTTC. Protein: CASSQDWSNYEQYF. The genes are TRBV7-2 and TRBJ2-7, with D possibly TRBD2 on 5 matching bases. The CDR3 is 14 residues long. Germline V gene sequence: CDR1 SGHTA, CDR2 FQGNSA. V was cut by 5 bases and J by 3 bases, with 14 bases left in between.

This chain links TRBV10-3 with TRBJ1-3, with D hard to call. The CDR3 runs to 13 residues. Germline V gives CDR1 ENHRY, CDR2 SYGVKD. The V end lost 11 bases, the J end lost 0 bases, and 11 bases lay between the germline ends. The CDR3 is CALQPSSGNTIYF. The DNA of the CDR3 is TGTGCCCTTCAGCCCTCCTCTGGAAACACCATATATTTT.

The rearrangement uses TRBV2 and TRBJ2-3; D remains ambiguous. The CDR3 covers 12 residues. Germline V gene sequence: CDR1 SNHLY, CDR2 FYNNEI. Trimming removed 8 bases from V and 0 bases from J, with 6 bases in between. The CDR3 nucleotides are TGTGCCAGCGATGCCAGCACAGATACGCAGTATTTT. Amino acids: CASDASTDTQYF.

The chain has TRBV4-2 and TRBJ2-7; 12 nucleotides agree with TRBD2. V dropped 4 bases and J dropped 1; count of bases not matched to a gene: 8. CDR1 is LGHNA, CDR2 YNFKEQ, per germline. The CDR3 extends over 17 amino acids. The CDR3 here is CASSLYRGTSGSYEQYF. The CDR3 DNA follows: TGTGCCAGCAGCCTATACAGGGGGACTAGCGGGTCCTACGAGCAGTACTTC.

The CDR3 DNA follows: TGTGCCAGCAGTTACTCGACAGCGGGAGACCACTACGAGCAGTACTTC. Translated, it gives CASSYSTAGDHYEQYF. The V call is TRBV6-5, the J call TRBJ2-7; 8 bases are a match to TRBD2. CDR1 is MNHEY, CDR2 SVGAGI, per germline. This CDR3 is 16 amino acids long. V gave up 0 bases and J gave up 3 bases; unmatched junction bases: 7.

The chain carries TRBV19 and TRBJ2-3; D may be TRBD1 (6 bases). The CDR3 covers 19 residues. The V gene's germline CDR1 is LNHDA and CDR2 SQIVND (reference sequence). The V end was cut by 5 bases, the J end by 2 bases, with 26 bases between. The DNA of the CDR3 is TGTGCCAGTAGTGACCAAGCAACCACCGGGACACCTAACACAGATACGCAGTATTTT. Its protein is CASSDQATTGTPNTDTQYF.

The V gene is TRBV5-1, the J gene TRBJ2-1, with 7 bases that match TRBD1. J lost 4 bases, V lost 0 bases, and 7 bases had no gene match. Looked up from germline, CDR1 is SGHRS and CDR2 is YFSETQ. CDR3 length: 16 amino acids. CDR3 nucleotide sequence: TGCGCCAGCAGCTTGGAAGGCCAGGGGGAGTACAATGAGCAGTTCTTC. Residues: CASSLEGQGEYNEQFF.

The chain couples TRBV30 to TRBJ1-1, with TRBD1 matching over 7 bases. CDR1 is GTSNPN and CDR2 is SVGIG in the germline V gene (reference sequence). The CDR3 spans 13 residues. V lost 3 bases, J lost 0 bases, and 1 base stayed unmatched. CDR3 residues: CAWRTGLNTEAFF. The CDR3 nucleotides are TGTGCCTGGAGGACAGGGTTGAACACTGAAGCTTTCTTT.

The CDR3 DNA reads TGTGCCAGCAGCTTAGCATGGCAATTTGAGACCCAGTACTTC. It encodes CASSLAWQFETQYF. The V call is TRBV11-2, the J call TRBJ2-5; D is unclear. This CDR3 spans 14 amino acids. CDR1 SGHAT and CDR2 FQNNGV come from the germline V gene. V lost 1 base and J lost 5, with 11 bases in between.

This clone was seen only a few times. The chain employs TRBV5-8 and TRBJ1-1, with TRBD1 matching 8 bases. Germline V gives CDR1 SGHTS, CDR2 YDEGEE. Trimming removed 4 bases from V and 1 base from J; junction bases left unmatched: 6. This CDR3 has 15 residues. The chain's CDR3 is CASSRIGQGNTEAFF. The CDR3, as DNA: TGTGCCAGCAGCCGTATTGGACAGGGGAACACTGAAGCTTTCTTT.

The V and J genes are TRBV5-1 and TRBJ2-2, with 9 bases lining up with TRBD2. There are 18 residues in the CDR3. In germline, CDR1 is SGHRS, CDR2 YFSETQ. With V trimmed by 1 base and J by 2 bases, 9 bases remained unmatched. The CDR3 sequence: CASSLFAGGPVNTGELFF. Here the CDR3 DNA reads TGCGCCAGCAGCTTGTTCGCGGGAGGGCCGGTTAACACCGGGGAGCTGTTTTTT.

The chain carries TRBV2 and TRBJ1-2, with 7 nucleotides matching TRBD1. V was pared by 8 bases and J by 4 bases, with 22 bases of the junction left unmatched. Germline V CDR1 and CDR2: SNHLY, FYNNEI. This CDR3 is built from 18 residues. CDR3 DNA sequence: TGTGCCAGCCGAACTACGACAGGGTATTTGATAACCCTCTATGGCTACACCTTC. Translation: CASRTTTGYLITLYGYTF.

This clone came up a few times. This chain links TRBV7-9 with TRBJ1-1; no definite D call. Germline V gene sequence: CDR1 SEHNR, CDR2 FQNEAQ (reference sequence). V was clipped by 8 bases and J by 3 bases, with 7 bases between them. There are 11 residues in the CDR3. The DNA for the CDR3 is TGTGCCAGCCAAGAGGACACTGAAGCTTTCTTT. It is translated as CASQEDTEAFF.

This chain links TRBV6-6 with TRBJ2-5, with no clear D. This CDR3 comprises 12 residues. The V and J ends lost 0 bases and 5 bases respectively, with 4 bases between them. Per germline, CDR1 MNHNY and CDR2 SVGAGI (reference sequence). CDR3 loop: CASSYSGETQYF. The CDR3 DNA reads TGTGCCAGCAGTTACTCTGGCGAGACCCAGTACTTC.

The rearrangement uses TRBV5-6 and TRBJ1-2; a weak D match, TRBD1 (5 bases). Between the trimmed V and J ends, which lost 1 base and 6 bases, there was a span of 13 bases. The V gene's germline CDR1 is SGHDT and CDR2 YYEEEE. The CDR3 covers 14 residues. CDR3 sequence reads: CASSLRGLPHGYTF. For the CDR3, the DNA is TGTGCCAGCAGCTTGAGGGGACTCCCGCATGGCTACACCTTC.

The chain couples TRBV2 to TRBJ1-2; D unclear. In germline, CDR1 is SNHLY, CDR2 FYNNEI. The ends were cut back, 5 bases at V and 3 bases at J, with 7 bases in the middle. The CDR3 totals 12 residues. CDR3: CASSPEYYGYTF. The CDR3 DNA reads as TGTGCCAGCAGTCCCGAGTACTATGGCTACACCTTC.

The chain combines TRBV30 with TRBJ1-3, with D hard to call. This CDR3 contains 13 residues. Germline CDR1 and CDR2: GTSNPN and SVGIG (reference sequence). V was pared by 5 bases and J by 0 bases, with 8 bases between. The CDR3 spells CAWAVDSGNTIYF. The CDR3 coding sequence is TGTGCCTGGGCGGTCGACTCTGGAAACACCATATATTTT. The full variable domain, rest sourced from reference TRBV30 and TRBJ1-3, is SQTIHQWPATLVQPVGSPLSLECTVEGTSNPNLYWYRQAAGRGLQLLFYSVGIGQISSEVPQNLSASRPQDRQFILSSKKLLLSDSGFYLCAWAVDSGNTIYFGEGSWLTVV.